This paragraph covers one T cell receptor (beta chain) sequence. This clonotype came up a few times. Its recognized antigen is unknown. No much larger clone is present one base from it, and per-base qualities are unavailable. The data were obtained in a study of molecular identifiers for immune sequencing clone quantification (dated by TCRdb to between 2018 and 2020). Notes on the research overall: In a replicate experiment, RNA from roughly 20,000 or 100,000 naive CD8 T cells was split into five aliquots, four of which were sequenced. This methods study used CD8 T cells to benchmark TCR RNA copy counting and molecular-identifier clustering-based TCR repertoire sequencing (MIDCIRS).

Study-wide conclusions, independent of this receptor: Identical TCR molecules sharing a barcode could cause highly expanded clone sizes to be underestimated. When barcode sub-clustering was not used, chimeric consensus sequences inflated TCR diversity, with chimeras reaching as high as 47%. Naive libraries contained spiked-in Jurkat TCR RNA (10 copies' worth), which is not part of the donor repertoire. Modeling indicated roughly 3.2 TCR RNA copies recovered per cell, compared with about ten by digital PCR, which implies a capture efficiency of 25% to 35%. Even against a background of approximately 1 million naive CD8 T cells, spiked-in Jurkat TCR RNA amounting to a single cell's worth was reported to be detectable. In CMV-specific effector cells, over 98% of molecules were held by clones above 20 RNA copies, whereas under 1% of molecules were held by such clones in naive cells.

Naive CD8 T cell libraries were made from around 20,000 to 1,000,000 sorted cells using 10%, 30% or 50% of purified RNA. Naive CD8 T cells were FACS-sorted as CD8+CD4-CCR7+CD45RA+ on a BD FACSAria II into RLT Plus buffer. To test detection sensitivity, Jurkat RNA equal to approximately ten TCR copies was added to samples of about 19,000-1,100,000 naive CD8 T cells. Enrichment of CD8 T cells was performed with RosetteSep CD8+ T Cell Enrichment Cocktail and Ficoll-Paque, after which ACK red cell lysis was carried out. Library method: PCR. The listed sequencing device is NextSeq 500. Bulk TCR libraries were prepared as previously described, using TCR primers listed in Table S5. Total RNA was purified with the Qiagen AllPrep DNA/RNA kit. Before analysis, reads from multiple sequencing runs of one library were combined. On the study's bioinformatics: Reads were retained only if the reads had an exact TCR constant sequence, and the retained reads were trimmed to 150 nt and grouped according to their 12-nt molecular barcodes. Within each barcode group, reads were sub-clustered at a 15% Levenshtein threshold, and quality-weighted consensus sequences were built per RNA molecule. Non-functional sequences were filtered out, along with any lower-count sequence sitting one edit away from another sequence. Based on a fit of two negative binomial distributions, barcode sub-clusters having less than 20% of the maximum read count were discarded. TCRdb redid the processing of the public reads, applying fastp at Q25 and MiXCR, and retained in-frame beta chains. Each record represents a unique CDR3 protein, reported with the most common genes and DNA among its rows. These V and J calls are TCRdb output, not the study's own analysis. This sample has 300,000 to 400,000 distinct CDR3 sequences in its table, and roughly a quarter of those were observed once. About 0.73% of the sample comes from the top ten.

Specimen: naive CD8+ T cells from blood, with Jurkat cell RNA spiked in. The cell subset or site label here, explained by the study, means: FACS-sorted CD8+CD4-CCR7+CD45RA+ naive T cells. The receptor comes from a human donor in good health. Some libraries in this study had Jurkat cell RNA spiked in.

The CDR3 protein: CASSPPTGFNEQYF. The nucleotides are TGTGCCAGCAGCCCACCGACAGGGTTCAACGAGCAGTACTTC. The V and J segments used are TRBV7-9 and TRBJ2-7; TRBD1 agrees with 7 junctional bases. As encoded in the germline V gene (reference sequence), CDR1 is SEHNR while CDR2 is FQNEAQ. Clipping removes 5 bases from V and 5 bases from J, with 9 as the unmatched junction base count. From cysteine to phenylalanine, the CDR3 is 14 amino acids long. Solely the CDR3 DNA is kept, with 42 bases framed from the first base. Beyond the CDR3, the reference TRBV7-9 and TRBJ2-7 genes provide the residues; the full variable domain reads: DTGVSQNPRHKITKRGQNVTFRCDPISEHNRLYWYRQTLGQGPEFLTYFQNEAQLEKSRLLSDRFSAERPKGSFSTLEIQRTEQGDSAMYLCASSPPTGFNEQYFGPGTRLTVT.